The following is a T cell receptor beta chain sequence with its context. As yet, its antigen is unknown. Libraries were prepared by immunoSEQ multiplex PCR; TCRdb keeps only in-frame clonotypes and omits some of them. The sample records approximately 81,000 clones, about 91% being singletons. The data stem from a study of Tregs in tolerant kidney transplant recipients. Study-level results: Changing PCR primers prevented nucleotide comparison between some patients' samples. The small number of patients limits these findings pending further validation.

Trimming cost V 1 base and J 0 bases, with 16 bases left between them. The length of the CDR3 is 18 residues. CDR1 is SGHTA, CDR2 FQGNSA, per germline. Recipients received nonmyeloablative bone marrow transplants from related graft donors, with transient mixed chimerism. This sequence joins TRBV7-2 and TRBJ1-3; tentative D call: TRBD1 (6 bases). The sample here was CD4+ T cells from blood (PBMCs), taken 24 months after the transplant. The clonotype was recovered from a human patient who received a combined kidney and bone marrow transplant. The graft donor may have given rise to some T cells. In DNA, the CDR3 is TGTGCCAGCAGCTTAGAATTCGGGGGGCCGAGCTCTGGAAACACCATATATTTT. Translating it yields CASSLEFGGPSSGNTIYF.